The 25 T cell receptor beta chains presented below share a single source sample, sequenced in a study of CD8+ T cells in alopecia areata. Isolated RNA was reverse transcribed into cDNA used as the sequencing template. Libraries were prepared by immunoSEQ multiplex PCR; TCRdb keeps only in-frame clonotypes and omits some of them. The profile shows some 200,000 clones, 50% to 70% of them singletons. This specimen was CD4+ T cells sorted from blood, taken at week 0. The receptors shown here come from a human donor with alopecia areata.

The chain combines TRBV28 with TRBJ2-5; 7 positions match TRBD2. The tail of the sequence fits TRBJ2-7 better, so the J call may be wrong. CDR3 length: 14 residues. Germline V gives CDR1 MDHEN, CDR2 SYDVKM. The CDR3 DNA reads as TGTGCCAGCAGCACAAAGTGGGGAGGGACCGAGCAGTACTTC. Its translation: CASSTKWGGTEQYF.

The chain couples TRBV29-1 to TRBJ2-2; no reliable D call. The CDR3 is made up of 14 amino acids. V was clipped by 0 bases and J by 1 base, with 6 bases between them. Germline loops: CDR1 SQVTM, CDR2 ANQGSEA. The CDR3 region has the DNA TGCAGCGTTGAAGATCAGAGGAACACCGGGGAGCTGTTTTTT. Translating it yields CSVEDQRNTGELFF.

The gene calls are TRBV29-1 and TRBJ2-7; 7 nucleotides line up with TRBD1. V lost 6 bases, J lost 9 bases, and 17 bases stayed unmatched. The CDR3 is made up of 14 amino acids. Germline V CDR1 and CDR2: SQVTM, ANQGSEA. The CDR3 here is CSVPGQVDDSPQYF. The CDR3 coding sequence is TGCAGCGTCCCAGGACAGGTCGACGATTCACCGCAGTACTTC.

This clone was seen ten or more times. The V gene is TRBV4-2, the J gene TRBJ2-1; 10 bases align to TRBD1. Germline V lookup: CDR1 LGHNA, CDR2 YNFKEQ. The CDR3 covers 14 residues. V dropped 4 bases and J dropped 5; count of bases not matched to a gene: 2. In DNA form, the CDR3 reads TGTGCCAGCAGCCGGGGGACAGGGGACAATGAGCAGTTCTTC. Translated, it gives CASSRGTGDNEQFF.

In its sample, this clone was seen a few times. The V and J genes are TRBV4-1 and TRBJ1-2; D is unresolved. The CDR3 is 16 residues long. Trimming stripped 0 bases from V and 0 bases from J, with 11 bases between. Per the germline V gene, CDR1 is MGHRA and CDR2 is YSYEKL. The CDR3 loop reads CASSQEWLAANYGYTF. DNA of the CDR3: TGCGCCAGCAGCCAAGAGTGGCTCGCGGCTAACTATGGCTACACCTTC.

Concerning this clone: The same CDR3 arises from other DNA sequences in this sample as well. This chain links TRBV9 with TRBJ2-5; D is undetermined. Per the germline V gene, CDR1 is SGDLS and CDR2 is YYNGEE. The CDR3 totals 13 residues. The V gene lost 0 bases and the J gene lost 3 bases, with 6 bases spanning the gap. The CDR3 DNA reads as TGTGCCAGCAGCGTAGGGGCGGAAGAGACCCAGTACTTC. Translating gives CASSVGAEETQYF.

The rearrangement uses TRBV15 and TRBJ1-5, with 7 positions matching TRBD1. Germline CDR1 is LNHNV and CDR2 is YYDKDF (reference sequence). The J segment lost 1 base and the V segment lost 1 base, leaving 7 bases of the junction unmatched. The CDR3 loop spans 17 amino acids. In DNA form, the CDR3 reads TGTGCCACCAGCAGAGGAAGGCAGGGGGTAAGCAATCAGCCCCAGCATTTT. The encoded protein is CATSRGRQGVSNQPQHF. The full variable domain, completed using reference TRBV15 and TRBJ1-5, is DAMVIQNPRYQVTQFGKPVTLSCSQTLNHNVMYWYQQKSSQAPKLLFHYYDKDFNNEADTPDNFQSRRPNTSFCFLDIRSPGLGDTAMYLCATSRGRQGVSNQPQHFGDGTRLSIL.

This chain links TRBV7-9 with TRBJ1-1; maybe TRBD1 (5 bases). The CDR3 loop spans 15 amino acids. The germline gives CDR1 SEHNR, CDR2 FQNEAQ (reference sequence). The V end lost 5 bases, the J end lost 1 base, and 14 bases lay between the germline ends. DNA of the CDR3: TGTGCCAGCAGCCCAACGGGACCCACGAACACTGAAGCTTTCTTT. Its protein is CASSPTGPTNTEAFF. The entire variable domain, with the rest obtained from reference TRBV7-9 and TRBJ1-1, is as follows: DTGVSQNPRHKITKRGQNVTFRCDPISEHNRLYWYRQTLGQGPEFLTYFQNEAQLEKSRLLSDRFSAERPKGSFSTLEIQRTEQGDSAMYLCASSPTGPTNTEAFFGQGTRLTVV.

This chain links TRBV25-1 with TRBJ1-1, with D unclear. Germline CDR1 is MGHDK and CDR2 is SYGVNS. V gave up 7 bases and J gave up 4 bases, with 7 bases separating them. There are 11 residues in the CDR3. The CDR3 is CASISTTEAFF. DNA for the CDR3: TGTGCCAGCATAAGTACCACTGAAGCTTTCTTT. Based on the CDR3 plus reference TRBV25-1 and TRBJ1-1, the full variable domain is EADIYQTPRYLVIGTGKKITLECSQTMGHDKMYWYQQDPGMELHLIHYSYGVNSTEKGDLSSESTVSRIRTEHFPLTLESARPSHTSQYLCASISTTEAFFGQGTRLTVV.

The chain recombines TRBV18 with TRBJ2-5; D call uncertain. Germline V gene sequence: CDR1 KGHSH, CDR2 LQKENI. V lost 4 bases, J lost 0 bases, and 9 bases lay in between. This CDR3 spans 14 amino acids. CDR3 DNA sequence: TGTGCCAGCTCACTGCTAGAGTACCAAGAGACCCAGTACTTC. It codes for CASSLLEYQETQYF.

The chain has TRBV6-6 and TRBJ2-5; no definite D call. Trimming pared 2 bases from V and 0 bases from J, leaving 7 bases between. This CDR3 has 14 residues. Germline loops: CDR1 MNHNY, CDR2 SVGAGI (reference sequence). CDR3 in amino acids: CASSYRGNQETQYF. In DNA, the CDR3 is TGTGCCAGCAGTTACCGTGGCAACCAAGAGACCCAGTACTTC.

The V call is TRBV29-1, the J call TRBJ2-3; 10 bases align to TRBD2. The V segment lost 7 bases and the J segment 5 bases; nucleotides outside the gene matches: 6. Germline values: CDR1 SQVTM, CDR2 ANQGSEA. This CDR3 spans 13 amino acids. CDR3 loop: CSALAGARDTQYF. CDR3 nucleotide sequence: TGCAGCGCCCTAGCGGGGGCCCGAGATACGCAGTATTTT.

In this sample, this clone turned up a few times. The rearrangement links TRBV4-1 to TRBJ2-7, with TRBD2 as a possible D gene (6 bases). Germline V gene lookup returns CDR1 MGHRA and CDR2 YSYEKL. This CDR3 region has 18 residues. V was trimmed by 4 bases and J by 2 bases, leaving 24 bases between them. CDR3 amino acids: CASSPSLVAAGLAYEQYF. The CDR3, as DNA: TGCGCCAGCAGCCCGTCCCTCGTTGCGGCGGGGCTCGCCTACGAGCAGTACTTC.

Ten or more counts support this clone. This sequence joins TRBV7-9 and TRBJ2-7; 7 nucleotides align to TRBD1. The V and J ends lost 5 bases and 4 bases, in that order; junction bases with no gene match: 17. CDR1 is SEHNR and CDR2 is FQNEAQ in the germline V gene (reference sequence). This CDR3 is built from 17 residues. The CDR3 nucleotides are TGTGCCAGCAGCAAACGGCCGGGACAGCAAGACCAGTACGAGCAGTACTTC. This sequence encodes CASSKRPGQQDQYEQYF.

The CDR3 is CASSEGLWGTATRTDTQYF. The CDR3 DNA reads TGTGCCAGCAGTGAAGGCCTATGGGGGACCGCCACTCGCACAGATACGCAGTATTTT. The J gene is TRBJ2-3, the V gene TRBV6-1; D possibly uses TRBD1 or TRBD2 (5 bases each). The germline V gene encodes CDR1 MNHNS and CDR2 SASEGT. Trimming shortened V by 1 base and J by 1 base, and 21 bases separated the two germline ends. The CDR3 contains 19 residues.

Note on this clone: Other DNA sequences from this sample encode an identical CDR3 as well. The J gene is TRBJ2-3, the V gene TRBV30, with D possibly being TRBD2 (5 bases). This CDR3 comprises 12 residues. The ends were cut back, 3 bases at V and 4 bases at J, with 8 bases in the middle. Germline CDR1 is GTSNPN and CDR2 is SVGIG (reference sequence). CDR3 region: CAWSRGADTQYF. The CDR3 nucleotides are TGTGCCTGGAGCCGGGGAGCAGATACGCAGTATTTT.

The genes are TRBV29-1 and TRBJ2-3; possibly TRBD1 for D (5 bases). This CDR3 comprises 14 residues. Germline V gene data show CDR1 as SQVTM and CDR2 as ANQGSEA. Trimming removed 0 bases from V and 8 bases from J, with 15 bases in between. The CDR3 is CSVEDQGGTGTQYF. The CDR3 DNA reads as TGCAGCGTTGAAGATCAGGGCGGCACGGGTACGCAGTATTTT.

The chain recombines TRBV29-1 with TRBJ1-1, with D possibly TRBD1 on 6 matching bases. Trimming removed 4 bases from V and 1 base from J, with 16 bases in between. Germline CDR1 and CDR2: SQVTM and ANQGSEA. The CDR3 totals 15 residues. The CDR3 coding sequence is TGCAGCGTTGCTTACCGGGGGGCCGAGAACACTGAAGCTTTCTTT. It yields the protein CSVAYRGAENTEAFF.

The genes are TRBV5-1 and TRBJ1-2; TRBD1 aligns across 7 bases. V was pared by 4 bases and J by 5 bases, with 8 bases of the junction left unmatched. CDR1 and CDR2 (germline): SGHRS, YFSETQ. The CDR3 consists of 14 residues. Here the CDR3 reads CASSGTTGAYGYTF. CDR3 DNA sequence: TGCGCCAGCAGCGGGACTACAGGGGCTTATGGCTACACCTTC.

A few counts support this clone. V gene TRBV29-1 combines with J gene TRBJ1-1, with D unresolved. Germline V CDR1 and CDR2: SQVTM, ANQGSEA. The V gene lost 6 bases and the J gene lost 1 base, with 9 bases spanning the gap. CDR3 length equals 12 residues. In nucleotides, the CDR3 is TGCAGCGTCAACCCCGCGAACACTGAAGCTTTCTTT. It yields the protein CSVNPANTEAFF. Complete variable domain (other parts from reference TRBV29-1 and TRBJ1-1): SAVISQKPSRDICQRGTSLTIQCQVDSQVTMMFWYRQQPGQSLTLIATANQGSEATYESGFVIDKFPISRPNLTFSTLTVSNMSPEDSSIYLCSVNPANTEAFFGQGTRLTVV.

This chain joins TRBV7-9 and TRBJ2-6; 11 nucleotides agree with TRBD1. Germline CDR1 and CDR2: SEHNR and FQNEAQ (reference sequence). The ends lost 5 bases at V and 2 bases at J; junction bases unmatched: 8. The length of the CDR3 is 18 residues. In nucleotides, the CDR3 is TGTGCCAGCAGCCGCCCGGGACAGGGGGAGGCTGGGGCCAACGTCCTGACTTTC. Protein: CASSRPGQGEAGANVLTF.

The chain carries TRBV2 and TRBJ2-1, with 11 bases fitting TRBD1. The CDR3 consists of 13 residues. Per germline, CDR1 SNHLY and CDR2 FYNNEI. The junction had 1 base not matched to a gene; V was cut back by 6 bases and J by 6 bases. CDR3 DNA: TGTGCCAGCAGGGGACAGGGGGTCAATGAGCAGTTCTTC. Protein: CASRGQGVNEQFF.

The chain carries TRBV4-1 and TRBJ2-5, with no clear D. The CDR3 extends over 14 amino acids. Deletions cut 1 base from V and 4 bases from J, with 10 bases between. The germline V gene has CDR1 MGHRA and CDR2 YSYEKL. The CDR3 bases are TGCGCCAGCAGCCAAGTTGTGGGCCCAGAGACCCAGTACTTC. Translating gives CASSQVVGPETQYF.

This clone was recorded a few times. V and J are TRBV7-9 and TRBJ1-1; D is undetermined. Looked up from germline, CDR1 is SEHNR and CDR2 is FQNEAQ (reference sequence). V gave up 0 bases and J gave up 5 bases, with 10 bases separating them. This CDR3 has 14 amino acids. CDR3 sequence (DNA): TGTGCCAGCAGCTTAGCACTTTGGGCGACTGAAGCTTTCTTT. It is translated as CASSLALWATEAFF. Full variable domain (outside the CDR3, taken from reference TRBV7-9 and TRBJ1-1): DTGVSQNPRHKITKRGQNVTFRCDPISEHNRLYWYRQTLGQGPEFLTYFQNEAQLEKSRLLSDRFSAERPKGSFSTLEIQRTEQGDSAMYLCASSLALWATEAFFGQGTRLTVV.

This clone turned up a few times. The chain combines TRBV7-2 with TRBJ2-3; tentative D call: TRBD2 (6 bases). The V and J ends lost 3 bases and 6 bases respectively, with 10 bases between them. The germline V gene has CDR1 SGHTA and CDR2 FQGNSA. The CDR3 is 13 amino acids. CDR3 coding DNA: TGTGCCAGCAGCTTCGGACTATGGGATACGCAGTATTTT. Encoded protein: CASSFGLWDTQYF.